One T cell receptor (beta chain) is described in this entry. Its cognate antigen is unknown. This entry is derived from a study of cytomegalovirus exposure and HLA in healthy donors. The study's findings and limits: Published work reported that the classifier diagnosed cytomegalovirus status with high specificity and sensitivity.

PCR was performed using 60 Vbeta and 13 Jbeta primers. Assay: immunoSEQ multiplex PCR; the TCRdb copy retains only in-frame clones and omits some. The sample has about 90,000 clones; 65% to 80% are singletons. The germline V and J ends were trimmed by 1 base and 0 bases, with 11 bases remaining between them. This CDR3 spans 16 amino acids. The germline CDR1 and CDR2 sequences are SGDLS and YYNGEE. Sequencing was performed on PBMCs. The sequence was collected from a woman in her late teens or twenties in good health and CMV-seropositive. The chain is built from TRBV9 and TRBJ1-3; no firm D call. The chain's CDR3 is CASSVSPGYSGNTIYF. The CDR3, as DNA: TGTGCCAGCAGCGTATCCCCAGGTTACTCTGGAAACACCATATATTTT.